Given below is one T cell receptor (beta chain) in context. Its target is not known. The data derive from a study of chemoradiotherapy in HPV16-positive cancers. Study-level information: A couple of HPV16-positive patients' cells yielded candidate HPV-specific clones and common motifs. Study findings and constraints: HPV-specific T cells were functionally defined from only a couple of HPV16-positive patients. Candidate HPV-specific clones and E7-related TCR motifs grew in tumor during treatment.

The CDR3 consists of 16 residues. Germline CDR1 SGHAT, CDR2 FQNNGV. The V and J ends lost 2 bases and 2 bases respectively, with 14 bases between them. The method was immunoSEQ multiplex PCR; TCRdb's version includes in-frame clones alone and lacks a portion of them. The data hold roughly 8,400 clones, with roughly three quarters observed a single time. Over chemoradiotherapy, repertoires were sampled more than once. The specimen was tumor tissue, collected from a patient who underwent chemoradiotherapy. The genes are TRBV11-2 and TRBJ2-3, with TRBD1 as a possible D gene (5 bases). This clonotype was obtained from a human donor with HPV-associated anogenital cancer. In DNA form, the CDR3 reads TGTGCCAGCAGCTTAACCATTTGGGGCTACACAGATACGCAGTATTTT. It specifies CASSLTIWGYTDTQYF.